Below, one TCR beta chain is given with its context. Its antigen remains unknown. PCR involved 60 Vbeta and 13 Jbeta primers. TCRdb keeps only in-frame clones here, not all; method: immunoSEQ multiplex PCR. Of more than 90,000 clones in the sample, around four fifths were seen once. This sample is drawn from a study of cytomegalovirus exposure and HLA in healthy donors. As for the study in general: Researchers found that roughly 81% of over 350 genotyped donors fell within the Caucasian-associated ancestry cluster.

Findings of the study overall: For TCR beta chains, V- and J-gene trimming was later linked to a missense DCLRE1C variant. In an earlier analysis, most TCR beta V segments were productive about 87% or about 30% of the time. It was 150 to 200 TCR beta chains that were listed as cytomegalovirus-associated.

This CDR3 contains 17 residues. Trimming cost V 5 bases and J 2 bases, with 21 bases left between them. Germline assignment: CDR1 MNHEY and CDR2 SMNVEV (reference sequence). Source material: PBMCs. This sequence originates from a woman in her forties in good health and CMV-seropositive. The chain couples TRBV27 to TRBJ1-1, with D perhaps TRBD1 (6 bases). The CDR3: CASSPTSIKGVNTEAFF. CDR3 nucleotide sequence: TGTGCCAGCAGTCCAACCTCCATTAAGGGGGTTAACACTGAAGCTTTCTTT.